Described below is a single T cell receptor beta chain sequence and its context. Germline lookup yields CDR1 MNHEY and CDR2 SVGAGI. The CDR3 has 13 residues. The ends were cut back, 5 bases at V and 6 bases at J, with 13 bases in the middle. The source of the sample is a study of cytomegalovirus exposure and HLA in healthy donors. PCR used 60 Vbeta primers and 13 Jbeta primers. TCRdb's copy holds only in-frame clones and misses some; the assay was immunoSEQ multiplex PCR. The data show about 83,000 clones, with 65% to 80% seen just once and 3.5% to 5% held by the top ten. The chain uses TRBV6-5 and TRBJ1-2, with a tentative D call TRBD1 (5 bases). The specimen was PBMCs. This sequence was found in a man aged 60 to 69 in good health and CMV-seronegative. The CDR3 DNA is TGTGCCAGCAGTGGGGAAAGGGGCGATGGCTACACCTTC. It specifies CASSGERGDGYTF.